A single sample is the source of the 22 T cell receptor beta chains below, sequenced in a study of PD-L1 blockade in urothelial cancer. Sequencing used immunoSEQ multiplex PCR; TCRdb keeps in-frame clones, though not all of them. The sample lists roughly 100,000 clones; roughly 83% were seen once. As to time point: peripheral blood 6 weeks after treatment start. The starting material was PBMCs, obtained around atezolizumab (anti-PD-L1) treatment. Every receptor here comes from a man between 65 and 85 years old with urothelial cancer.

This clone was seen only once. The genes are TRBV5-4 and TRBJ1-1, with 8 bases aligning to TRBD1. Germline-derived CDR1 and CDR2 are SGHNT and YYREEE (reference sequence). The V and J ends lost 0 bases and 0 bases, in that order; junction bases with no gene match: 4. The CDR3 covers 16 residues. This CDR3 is CASSLGTGTMNTEAFF. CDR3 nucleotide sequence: TGTGCCAGCAGCTTGGGGACAGGGACAATGAACACTGAAGCTTTCTTT. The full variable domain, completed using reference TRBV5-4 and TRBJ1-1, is ETGVTQSPTHLIKTRGQQVTLRCSSQSGHNTVSWYQQALGQGPQFIFQYYREEENGRGNFPPRFSGLQFPNYSSELNVNALELDDSALYLCASSLGTGTMNTEAFFGQGTRLTVV.

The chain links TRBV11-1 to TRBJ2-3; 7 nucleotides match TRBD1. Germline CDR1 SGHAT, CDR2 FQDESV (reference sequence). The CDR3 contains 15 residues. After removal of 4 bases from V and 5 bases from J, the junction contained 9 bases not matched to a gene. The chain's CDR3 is CASSSRAGGEDTQYF. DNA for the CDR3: TGTGCCAGCAGCTCCCGAGCAGGGGGTGAAGATACGCAGTATTTT.

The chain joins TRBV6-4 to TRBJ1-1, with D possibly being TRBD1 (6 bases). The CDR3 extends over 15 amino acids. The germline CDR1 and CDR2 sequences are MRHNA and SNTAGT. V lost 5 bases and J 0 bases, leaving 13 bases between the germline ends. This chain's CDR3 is CASSPEGGMNTEAFF. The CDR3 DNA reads TGTGCCAGCAGTCCTGAGGGGGGGATGAACACTGAAGCTTTCTTT.

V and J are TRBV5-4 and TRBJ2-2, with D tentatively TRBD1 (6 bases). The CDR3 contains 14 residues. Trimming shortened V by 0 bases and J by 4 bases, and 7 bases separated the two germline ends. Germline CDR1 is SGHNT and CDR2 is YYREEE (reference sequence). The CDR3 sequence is CASSLDRVTGELFF. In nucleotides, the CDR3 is TGTGCCAGCAGCTTGGACAGGGTCACCGGGGAGCTGTTTTTT. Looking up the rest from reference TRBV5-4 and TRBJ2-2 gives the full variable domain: ETGVTQSPTHLIKTRGQQVTLRCSSQSGHNTVSWYQQALGQGPQFIFQYYREEENGRGNFPPRFSGLQFPNYSSELNVNALELDDSALYLCASSLDRVTGELFFGEGSRLTVL.

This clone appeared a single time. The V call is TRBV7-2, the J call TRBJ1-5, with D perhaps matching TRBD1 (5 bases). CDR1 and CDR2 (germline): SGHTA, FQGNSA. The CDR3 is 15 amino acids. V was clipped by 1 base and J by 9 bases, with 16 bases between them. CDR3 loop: CASSLDGGSSRPQHF. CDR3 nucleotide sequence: TGTGCCAGCAGCTTAGATGGGGGGAGCTCGCGGCCCCAGCATTTT.

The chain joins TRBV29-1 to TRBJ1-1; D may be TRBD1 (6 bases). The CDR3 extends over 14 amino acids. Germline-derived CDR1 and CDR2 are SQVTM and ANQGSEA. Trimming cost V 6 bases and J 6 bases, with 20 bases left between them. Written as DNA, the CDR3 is TGCAGCGTGAAGGACAGCCGGCGGTCGCCTGAAGCTTTCTTT. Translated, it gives CSVKDSRRSPEAFF.

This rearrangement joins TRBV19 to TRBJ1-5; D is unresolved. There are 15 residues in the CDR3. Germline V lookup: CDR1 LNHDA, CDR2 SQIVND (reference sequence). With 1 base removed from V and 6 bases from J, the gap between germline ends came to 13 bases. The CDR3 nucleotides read TGTGCCAGTAGTATAGCCGGGGAGGGAGCTCAGCCCCAGCATTTT. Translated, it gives CASSIAGEGAQPQHF.

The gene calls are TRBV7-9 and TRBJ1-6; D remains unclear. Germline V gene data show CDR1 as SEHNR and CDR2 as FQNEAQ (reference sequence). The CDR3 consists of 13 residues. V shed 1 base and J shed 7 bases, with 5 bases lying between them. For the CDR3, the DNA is TGTGCCAGCAGCTTAGTTCAAAATTCACCCCTCCACTTT. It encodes CASSLVQNSPLHF.

In DNA form, the CDR3 reads TGTGCCAGCAGCGCCCGACTGGACTCTGGAAACACCATATATTTT. It encodes CASSARLDSGNTIYF. The V gene is TRBV9, the J gene TRBJ1-3; D gene ambiguous. This CDR3 has 15 residues. The V end was cut by 3 bases, the J end by 0 bases, with 10 bases between. CDR1 is SGDLS, CDR2 YYNGEE, per germline.

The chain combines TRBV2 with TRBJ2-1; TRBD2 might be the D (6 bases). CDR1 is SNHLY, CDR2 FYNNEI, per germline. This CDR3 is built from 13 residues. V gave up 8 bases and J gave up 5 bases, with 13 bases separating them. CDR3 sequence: CASGELANNEQFF. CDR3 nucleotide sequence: TGTGCCAGCGGGGAACTAGCAAACAATGAGCAGTTCTTC.

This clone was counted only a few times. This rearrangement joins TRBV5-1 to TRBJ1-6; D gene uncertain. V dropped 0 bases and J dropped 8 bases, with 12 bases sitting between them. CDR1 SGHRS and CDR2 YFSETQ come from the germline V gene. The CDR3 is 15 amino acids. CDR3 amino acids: CASSLAGRRDSPLHF. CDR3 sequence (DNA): TGCGCCAGCAGCTTGGCAGGCCGGCGGGATTCACCCCTCCACTTT.

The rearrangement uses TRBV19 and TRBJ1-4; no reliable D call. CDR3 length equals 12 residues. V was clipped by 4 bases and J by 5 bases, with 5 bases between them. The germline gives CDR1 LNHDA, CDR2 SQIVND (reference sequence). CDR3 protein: CASSKQNEKLFF. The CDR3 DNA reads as TGTGCCAGTAGTAAACAGAATGAAAAACTGTTTTTT.

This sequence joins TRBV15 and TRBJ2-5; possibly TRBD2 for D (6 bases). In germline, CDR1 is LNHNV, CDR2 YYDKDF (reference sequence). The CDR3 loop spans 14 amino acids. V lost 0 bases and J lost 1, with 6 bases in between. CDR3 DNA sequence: TGTGCCACCAGCAGAGATAGCGGCCAAGAGACCCAGTACTTC. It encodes CATSRDSGQETQYF. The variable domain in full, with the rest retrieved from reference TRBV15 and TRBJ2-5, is DAMVIQNPRYQVTQFGKPVTLSCSQTLNHNVMYWYQQKSSQAPKLLFHYYDKDFNNEADTPDNFQSRRPNTSFCFLDIRSPGLGDTAMYLCATSRDSGQETQYFGPGTRLLVL.

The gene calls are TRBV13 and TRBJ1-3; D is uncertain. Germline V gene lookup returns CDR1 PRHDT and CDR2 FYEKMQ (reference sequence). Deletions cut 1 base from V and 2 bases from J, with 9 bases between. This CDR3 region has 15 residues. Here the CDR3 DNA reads TGTGCCAGCAGCTTAGAGAAGCAAACTGGAAACACCATATATTTT. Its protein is CASSLEKQTGNTIYF.

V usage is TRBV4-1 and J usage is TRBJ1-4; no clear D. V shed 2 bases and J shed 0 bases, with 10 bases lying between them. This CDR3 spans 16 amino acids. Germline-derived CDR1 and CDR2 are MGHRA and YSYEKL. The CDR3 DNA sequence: TGCGCCAGCAGCCAAAGTAACCGAGCAACTAATGAAAAACTGTTTTTT. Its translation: CASSQSNRATNEKLFF.

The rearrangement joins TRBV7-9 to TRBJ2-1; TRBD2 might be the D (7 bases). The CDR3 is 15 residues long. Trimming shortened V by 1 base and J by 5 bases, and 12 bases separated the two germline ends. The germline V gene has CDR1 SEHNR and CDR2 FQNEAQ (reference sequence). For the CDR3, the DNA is TGTGCCAGCAGCTTAGGGAGAGGGGGGGACAATGAGCAGTTCTTC. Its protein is CASSLGRGGDNEQFF.

The CDR3 loop is CASSDRFSYEQYF. The CDR3 nucleotides read TGTGCCAGCAGCGACAGATTCTCCTACGAGCAGTACTTC. The chain recombines TRBV5-4 with TRBJ2-7; TRBD1 might be the D (5 bases). This CDR3 is 13 amino acids long. Trimming pared 4 bases from V and 0 bases from J, leaving 8 bases between. Germline assignment: CDR1 SGHNT and CDR2 YYREEE (reference sequence).

The CDR3 sequence is CASSTERGRDGELFF. The CDR3 DNA reads TGTGCCAGCAGCACCGAAAGGGGGCGGGACGGGGAGCTGTTTTTT. The chain is built from TRBV21-1 and TRBJ2-2; TRBD1 reflects the table's D call only, with no check against the DNA. TRBV21-1 is a known pseudogene. This CDR3 spans 15 amino acids.

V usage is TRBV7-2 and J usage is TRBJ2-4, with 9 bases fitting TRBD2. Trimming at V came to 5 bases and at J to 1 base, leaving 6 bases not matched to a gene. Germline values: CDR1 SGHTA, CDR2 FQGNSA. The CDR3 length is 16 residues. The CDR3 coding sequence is TGTGCCAGCAGCCCCATCGGACTAGCGGCCAAAAACATTCAGTACTTC. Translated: CASSPIGLAAKNIQYF.

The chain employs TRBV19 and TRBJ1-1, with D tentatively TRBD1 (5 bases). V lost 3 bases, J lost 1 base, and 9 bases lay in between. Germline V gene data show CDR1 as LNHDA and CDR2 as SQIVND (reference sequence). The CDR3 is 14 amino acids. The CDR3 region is CASSMTAGNTEAFF. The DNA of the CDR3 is TGTGCCAGTAGTATGACAGCGGGGAACACTGAAGCTTTCTTT.

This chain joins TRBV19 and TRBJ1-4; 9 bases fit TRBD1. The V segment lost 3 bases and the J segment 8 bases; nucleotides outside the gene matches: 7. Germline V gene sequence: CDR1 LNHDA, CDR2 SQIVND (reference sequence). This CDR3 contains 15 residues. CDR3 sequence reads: CASSMADRGWEKLFF. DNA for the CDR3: TGTGCCAGTAGTATGGCGGACAGGGGATGGGAAAAACTGTTTTTT. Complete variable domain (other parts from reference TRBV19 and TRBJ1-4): DGGITQSPKYLFRKEGQNVTLSCEQNLNHDAMYWYRQDPGQGLRLIYYSQIVNDFQKGDIAEGYSVSREKKESFPLTVTSAQKNPTAFYLCASSMADRGWEKLFFGSGTQLSVL.

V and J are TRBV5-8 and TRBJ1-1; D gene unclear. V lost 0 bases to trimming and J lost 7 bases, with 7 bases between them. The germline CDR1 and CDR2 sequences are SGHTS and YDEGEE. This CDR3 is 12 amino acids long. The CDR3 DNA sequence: TGTGCCAGCAGCTTGGTGCGGTTTGAAGCTTTCTTT. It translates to CASSLVRFEAFF.